The 26 T cell receptor beta chains given below trace back to one sample, sequenced in a study of T cells in Graves' hyperthyroidism and ophthalmopathy. The source material, RNA transcripts, was used to amplify TCR beta CDR3 regions. HTBI primers were employed in a first-round RT-PCR of the TCR CDR3. TCRdb processed the multiplex PCR reads anew with MiXCR; each CDR3 protein has one entry. The sample shows fewer than 350,000 distinct CDR3 sequences, about 20% of them seen only once. The sample was blood. The receptors here all came from a woman between 50 and 59 years old with Graves' hyperthyroidism.

This clonotype came up a few times. The chain uses TRBV7-9 and TRBJ2-7; 9 bases are shared with TRBD1. Losses at the gene ends were 5 bases for V and 3 bases for J; bases not matched to a gene: 8. Germline CDR1 is SEHNR and CDR2 is FQNEAQ (reference sequence). This CDR3 contains 15 residues. The CDR3 nucleotides are TGTGCCAGCAGCGCCGGGACAGGGAGGCACTACGAGCAGTACTTC. As protein: CASSAGTGRHYEQYF.

This clonotype was observed a handful of times. V gene TRBV28 combines with J gene TRBJ1-2; no reliable D call. The CDR3 totals 15 residues. CDR1 and CDR2 from the germline V gene are MDHEN and SYDVKM. V lost 4 bases to trimming and J lost 5 bases, with 17 bases between them. The CDR3 DNA reads TGTGCCAGCAGTTCACGAACCTGGGAGGTTTATGGCTACACCTTC. Protein sequence: CASSSRTWEVYGYTF.

This clonotype showed up just a few times. This sequence joins TRBV19 and TRBJ1-4, with a tentative D call TRBD1 (6 bases). The CDR3 runs to 19 residues. CDR1 is LNHDA, CDR2 SQIVND, per germline (reference sequence). V shed 3 bases and J shed 1 base, with 21 bases lying between them. The CDR3 sequence: CASSIHDRRPKRTNEKLFF. CDR3 coding DNA: TGTGCCAGTAGTATTCACGACAGGCGTCCGAAACGAACTAATGAAAAACTGTTTTTT.

This clonotype was counted many times. The DNA for the CDR3 is TGTGCCAGCAGCAGAGGGGAGTATAGCAATCAGCCCCAGCATTTT. The encoded protein is CASSRGEYSNQPQHF. The rearrangement links TRBV28 to TRBJ1-5, with D possibly matching TRBD1 (5 bases). Looked up from germline, CDR1 is MDHEN and CDR2 is SYDVKM. Trimming left V 6 bases short and J 0 bases short, with 12 bases between. The CDR3 extends over 15 amino acids.

This chain connects TRBV6-1 to TRBJ2-2; D is unclear. V was cut by 6 bases and J by 0 bases, with 8 bases left in between. The germline V gene encodes CDR1 MNHNS and CDR2 SASEGT. The CDR3 has 14 residues. The CDR3 sequence: CASRVASNTGELFF. The CDR3 nucleotides are TGTGCCAGCAGGGTAGCCTCGAACACCGGGGAGCTGTTTTTT.

At least ten counts were recorded for this clonotype. The chain uses TRBV6-1 and TRBJ1-1, with D possibly being TRBD1 (5 bases). The V gene lost 6 bases and the J gene lost 3 bases, with 11 bases spanning the gap. There are 13 residues in the CDR3. Germline loops: CDR1 MNHNS, CDR2 SASEGT. CDR3: CASRRGFDTEAFF. The CDR3 DNA follows: TGTGCCAGCAGAAGGGGTTTTGACACTGAAGCTTTCTTT.

At least ten counts were recorded for this clonotype. The CDR3: CASSLGLAGGNTQYF. CDR3 nucleotide sequence: TGTGCCAGCAGCTTAGGACTAGCGGGGGGGAATACGCAGTATTTT. This chain links TRBV7-3 with TRBJ2-3; 15 positions match TRBD2. The junction had 1 base not matched to a gene; V was cut back by 2 bases and J by 7 bases. Germline values: CDR1 SGHTA, CDR2 FQGTGA. The CDR3 extends over 15 amino acids.

This clonotype was seen a few times. The chain links TRBV3-1 to TRBJ1-1, with D perhaps matching TRBD1 (6 bases). The CDR3 extends over 15 amino acids. CDR1 LGHDT and CDR2 YNNKEL come from the germline V gene (reference sequence). V lost 3 bases, J lost 4 bases, and 15 bases lay in between. The CDR3: CASSHPGAGSTEAFF. The CDR3 coding sequence is TGTGCCAGCAGCCACCCGGGGGCGGGGAGCACTGAAGCTTTCTTT.

The chain carries TRBV11-2 and TRBJ2-5, with D perhaps TRBD1 (6 bases). Trimming stripped 3 bases from V and 2 bases from J, with 16 bases between. Germline V lookup: CDR1 SGHAT, CDR2 FQNNGV. The CDR3 loop spans 16 amino acids. CDR3 sequence reads: CASSLRAGDRQETQYF. CDR3 sequence (DNA): TGTGCCAGCAGCTTGCGGGCAGGGGATCGACAAGAGACCCAGTACTTC.

This clonotype was observed many times. The V and J genes are TRBV2 and TRBJ1-2; 9 bases fit TRBD1. Germline values: CDR1 SNHLY, CDR2 FYNNEI. J was trimmed by 2 bases and V by 5 bases; bases with no gene match: 6. The CDR3 has 15 residues. DNA for the CDR3: TGTGCCAGCAGTTGGACAGGGGTAACCAACTATGGCTACACCTTC. This codes for CASSWTGVTNYGYTF.

This clonotype has at least ten counts. The chain combines TRBV12-3 or TRBV12-4 with TRBJ1-1; 9 bases are shared with TRBD1. Trimming cost V 3 bases and J 0 bases; bases outside gene matches: 8. The CDR3 length is 17 residues. The CDR3 is CASSFSGTGPMNTEAFF. The CDR3 coding sequence is TGTGCCAGCAGTTTCTCCGGGACAGGGCCGATGAACACTGAAGCTTTCTTT.

In its sample, this clonotype was seen many times. J is TRBJ2-3 and V is TRBV3-1; no definite D call. The V gene lost 3 bases and the J gene lost 5 bases, with 9 bases spanning the gap. This CDR3 has 13 amino acids. Germline lookup yields CDR1 LGHDT and CDR2 YNNKEL (reference sequence). The CDR3, as DNA: TGTGCCAGCAGCCATCAGGCAGGAGATACGCAGTATTTT. Its translation: CASSHQAGDTQYF.

Concerning this clonotype itself: One end of the junction fails to match germline, which may point to a read error. The V gene is TRBV6-1, the J gene TRBJ1-2; TRBD1 is a possible D gene (6 bases). CDR3 length equals 15 residues. Germline lookup yields CDR1 MNHNS and CDR2 SASEGT. The chain's CDR3 is CANSESVGGGDGYTF. The CDR3 coding sequence is TGTGCCAACAGTGAATCTGTAGGGGGAGGTGATGGCTACACCTTC.

This clonotype was counted at least ten times. This chain links TRBV7-9 with TRBJ2-7; D call uncertain. Per the germline V gene, CDR1 is SEHNR and CDR2 is FQNEAQ (reference sequence). V shed 1 base and J shed 1 base, with 5 bases lying between them. The CDR3 is made up of 13 amino acids. As DNA, the CDR3 is TGTGCCAGCAGCTTAGGACGGTCCTACGAGCAGTACTTC. This translates into CASSLGRSYEQYF.

The sample holds many counts of this clonotype. V is TRBV24-1 and J is TRBJ2-3; 7 positions agree with TRBD2. From germline, CDR1 is KGHDR and CDR2 SFDVKD. J gave up 0 bases and V 5 bases, and 7 bases lay outside the gene matches. CDR3 size: 16 residues. CDR3 sequence: CATSGPSGTSTDTQYF. CDR3 coding DNA: TGTGCCACCAGTGGGCCTAGCGGAACTAGCACAGATACGCAGTATTTT.

Points on this clonotype: With a much larger clone just one base away, this may be a read error. The chain employs TRBV5-6 and TRBJ1-2, with D maybe TRBD1 (6 bases). This CDR3 is 13 amino acids long. Germline V gives CDR1 SGHDT, CDR2 YYEEEE. The CDR3 loop is CTSSLRGEGGYTF. The CDR3 nucleotides read TGTACCAGCAGCTTGAGGGGGGAAGGGGGCTACACCTTC.

The table lists this clonotype with many counts. The V gene is TRBV11-2, the J gene TRBJ2-3; D is perhaps TRBD1 (6 bases). The CDR3 runs 18 residues. Germline V gene lookup returns CDR1 SGHAT and CDR2 FQNNGV. Trimming took off 0 bases at V and 2 bases at J, with 18 bases between the two ends. CDR3 sequence reads: CASSLDHELQGVTDTQYF. CDR3 DNA: TGTGCCAGCAGCTTAGATCATGAGTTACAGGGAGTCACAGATACGCAGTATTTT.

This clonotype was counted between two and nine times. V usage is TRBV5-1 and J usage is TRBJ1-3; a possible D gene is TRBD1 (6 bases). Germline loops: CDR1 SGHRS, CDR2 YFSETQ. The V end was cut by 4 bases, the J end by 4 bases, with 18 bases between. This CDR3 is 16 amino acids long. CDR3 in amino acids: CASSPAGVRGGNTIYF. The CDR3 DNA sequence: TGCGCCAGCAGCCCGGCGGGAGTCAGGGGAGGAAACACCATATATTTT.

Concerning this clonotype: At one end the junction does not follow the germline gene, possibly because of a read error. The CDR3 sequence: CASSFRVLGGYNERFF. The CDR3 region has the DNA TGTGCCAGCAGTTTTCGAGTTCTTGGGGGCTACAATGAGCGGTTCTTC. The rearrangement uses TRBV12-3 or TRBV12-4 and TRBJ2-1; possible D gene TRBD1, 6 bases. This CDR3 is 16 amino acids long.

This clonotype was seen repeatedly, ten times or more. The genes are TRBV2 and TRBJ2-3; 11 positions agree with TRBD2. Germline CDR1 and CDR2: SNHLY and FYNNEI. The junction had 2 bases not matched to a gene; V was cut back by 2 bases and J by 4 bases. The CDR3 is 15 residues long. CDR3 amino acids: CASSERLAGSDTQYF. In nucleotides, the CDR3 is TGTGCCAGCAGTGAAAGACTAGCGGGATCAGATACGCAGTATTTT.

Many counts were recorded for this clonotype. The rearrangement joins TRBV27 to TRBJ2-1, with D unclear. CDR1 and CDR2 (germline): MNHEY, SMNVEV (reference sequence). Trimming took 2 bases from V and 6 from J, leaving 5 bases between them. The CDR3 covers 12 residues. CDR3 protein: CASSLLGNEQFF. CDR3 DNA: TGTGCCAGCAGTTTACTAGGCAATGAGCAGTTCTTC.

CDR3 loop: CASSSVQGGGETQYF. For the CDR3, the DNA is TGTGCCAGCAGCTCTGTACAGGGGGGAGGAGAGACCCAGTACTTC. The chain carries TRBV7-9 and TRBJ2-5; 8 positions agree with TRBD1. The ends lost 4 bases at V and 4 bases at J; junction bases unmatched: 8. The CDR3 runs 15 residues. From germline, CDR1 is SEHNR and CDR2 FQNEAQ (reference sequence).

The V call is TRBV6-1, the J call TRBJ1-1; D is unclear. CDR3 length equals 11 residues. In germline, CDR1 is MNHNS, CDR2 SASEGT. V lost 6 bases and J 10 bases, leaving 12 bases between the germline ends. The CDR3 DNA reads TGTGCCAGCAGCCCGGGTCCGAGAGCTTTCTTT. It codes for CASSPGPRAFF.

This clonotype was picked up a small number of times. This sequence joins TRBV12-3 or TRBV12-4 and TRBJ2-7; TRBD2 matches 9 bases. The CDR3 runs 14 residues. J was trimmed by 1 base and V by 6 bases; bases with no gene match: 4. The chain's CDR3 is CASSWTSASYEQYF. CDR3 nucleotides: TGTGCCAGCAGCTGGACTAGCGCTTCCTACGAGCAGTACTTC.

The table lists this clonotype with many counts. V is TRBV27 and J is TRBJ1-1, with D perhaps TRBD1 (5 bases). Trimming cost V 5 bases and J 1 base, with 11 bases left between them. CDR1 is MNHEY and CDR2 is SMNVEV in the germline V gene (reference sequence). CDR3 length: 14 residues. CDR3 sequence (DNA): TGTGCCAGCAGTCCCGCGGGACCGAACACTGAAGCTTTCTTT. Residues: CASSPAGPNTEAFF.

This clonotype has only a few counts. The V gene is TRBV20-1, the J gene TRBJ1-5, with 11 bases lining up with TRBD1. This CDR3 comprises 16 residues. Germline V gene sequence: CDR1 DFQATT, CDR2 SNEGSKA (reference sequence). After removal of 3 bases from V and 1 base from J, the junction contained 5 bases not matched to a gene. CDR3 in DNA: TGCAGTGCTAGTAGGACAGGGGGCTTGAGCAATCAGCCCCAGCATTTT. Encoded protein: CSASRTGGLSNQPQHF.